These 17 T cell receptor beta chains were sequenced from one sample in a study of shared clonotypes between healthy human individuals. The protocol was immunoSEQ multiplex PCR, while the TCRdb copy is restricted to in-frame clones and leaves out a portion. The sample includes about 2.4 million clones, 93% of them seen just once. Sequenced: naive CD4+ T cells from PBMCs. Subset described: CD45RA+ positively selected. These receptor sequences come from a man between 18 and 35 years old in good health. Some clones in this sample may be carry-over from other donors' samples.

V usage is TRBV7-9 and J usage is TRBJ2-7; 15 bases map to TRBD2. CDR3 length equals 18 residues. After removal of 4 bases from V and 3 bases from J, the junction contained 10 bases not matched to a gene. Germline assignment: CDR1 SEHNR and CDR2 FQNEAQ (reference sequence). The chain's CDR3 is CASSSGTSGRNRGYEQYF. CDR3 bases: TGTGCCAGCAGCTCCGGGACTAGCGGGAGGAACCGAGGCTACGAGCAGTACTTC.

The chain carries TRBV10-2 and TRBJ2-3, with a weak D call TRBD2 (6 bases). The CDR3 spans 14 residues. Trimming stripped 5 bases from V and 5 bases from J, with 14 bases between. Germline-derived CDR1 and CDR2 are WSHSY and SAAADI. As DNA, the CDR3 is TGCGCCAGCAGTACCGGGACTTCCCTAGATACGCAGTATTTT. Amino acid sequence: CASSTGTSLDTQYF.

The sample holds one count of this clone. The chain couples TRBV5-1 to TRBJ2-5, with TRBD2 as a possible D gene (6 bases). Germline values: CDR1 SGHRS, CDR2 YFSETQ. The CDR3 has 17 residues. Trimming pared 4 bases from V and 4 bases from J, leaving 23 bases between. CDR3 bases: TGCGCCAGCAGCGGAGGGAGGCGGGCTCCCTTACGAGAGACCCAGTACTTC. Protein product: CASSGGRRAPLRETQYF.

This rearrangement joins TRBV5-4 to TRBJ2-7; TRBD2 agrees at 10 bases. Germline CDR1 reads SGHNT; CDR2 reads YYREEE (reference sequence). Trimming at V came to 0 bases and at J to 4 bases, leaving 10 bases not matched to a gene. The CDR3 has 17 residues. CDR3 nucleotide sequence: TGTGCCAGCAGCTTGGAGGCTAGCGGGAGTCTAGGGTACGAGCAGTACTTC. The encoded protein is CASSLEASGSLGYEQYF.

The CDR3 is CASSPTGLGQFF. In DNA, the CDR3 is TGTGCCAGCAGCCCAACAGGGCTAGGGCAGTTCTTC. V usage is TRBV7-3 and J usage is TRBJ2-1, with D perhaps TRBD1 (6 bases). Looked up from germline, CDR1 is SGHTA and CDR2 is FQGTGA. CDR3 length equals 12 residues. V shed 5 bases and J shed 12 bases, with 14 bases lying between them.

The rearrangement joins TRBV11-2 to TRBJ1-2; TRBD1 matches at 7 bases. V lost 3 bases to trimming and J lost 7 bases; unmatched junction nucleotides: 11. The CDR3 sequence is 15 residues long. Germline loops: CDR1 SGHAT, CDR2 FQNNGV. The CDR3 nucleotides read TGTGCCAGCAGCTTTGGCAGGGGGTCCCTCGGTGGCTACACCTTC. Translating gives CASSFGRGSLGGYTF. Together with reference TRBV11-2 and TRBJ1-2, the CDR3 gives the full variable domain: EAGVAQSPRYKIIEKRQSVAFWCNPISGHATLYWYQQILGQGPKLLIQFQNNGVVDDSQLPKDRFSAERLKGVDSTLKIQPAKLEDSAVYLCASSFGRGSLGGYTFGSGTRLTVV.

This chain uses TRBV11-3 with TRBJ2-1; TRBD1 agrees at 7 bases. The V segment lost 1 base and the J segment 3 bases; nucleotides outside the gene matches: 12. Germline CDR1 and CDR2: SGHNT and YENEEA. This CDR3 region has 18 residues. The CDR3 is CASSLVMSGQVSYNEQFF. DNA for the CDR3: TGTGCCAGCAGCTTAGTAATGTCAGGACAGGTCAGCTACAATGAGCAGTTCTTC.

On this clone itself: This CDR3 is also generated by other DNA sequences in the sample. The chain links TRBV19 to TRBJ1-2; no reliable D call. V lost 4 bases and J 4 bases, leaving 7 bases between the germline ends. CDR3 size: 12 residues. CDR1 is LNHDA, CDR2 SQIVND, per germline (reference sequence). CDR3 loop: CASSNTGYGYTF. CDR3 nucleotides: TGTGCCAGTAGTAACACGGGCTATGGCTACACCTTC. Looking up the rest from reference TRBV19 and TRBJ1-2 gives the full variable domain: DGGITQSPKYLFRKEGQNVTLSCEQNLNHDAMYWYRQDPGQGLRLIYYSQIVNDFQKGDIAEGYSVSREKKESFPLTVTSAQKNPTAFYLCASSNTGYGYTFGSGTRLTVV.

The chain recombines TRBV2 with TRBJ2-2; 8 bases line up with TRBD1. The junction had 11 bases not matched to a gene; V was cut back by 5 bases and J by 6 bases. Per the germline V gene, CDR1 is SNHLY and CDR2 is FYNNEI. CDR3 length: 16 residues. CDR3 coding DNA: TGTGCCAGCAGTTCCGACAGGGGAGGCGTAGCCGGGGAGCTGTTTTTT. Translated, it gives CASSSDRGGVAGELFF.

The genes are TRBV6-5 and TRBJ1-2; TRBD1 agrees at 8 bases. V gave up 2 bases and J gave up 8 bases; unmatched junction bases: 7. The CDR3 consists of 14 residues. Germline V gives CDR1 MNHEY, CDR2 SVGAGI. The CDR3 DNA is TGTGCCAGCAGTTACACCGGACAGGGTGGCGGCTACACCTTC. It encodes CASSYTGQGGGYTF.

The rearrangement links TRBV28 to TRBJ2-1; no clear D. From germline, CDR1 is MDHEN and CDR2 SYDVKM. Trimming took off 3 bases at V and 5 bases at J, with 14 bases between the two ends. The CDR3 length is 15 residues. The CDR3 loop is CASSLRSAWDNEQFF. The DNA for the CDR3 is TGTGCCAGCAGTTTGCGGAGCGCGTGGGACAATGAGCAGTTCTTC.

Concerning this clone: Sequence at one end of the junction differs from germline and may be a read error. V usage is TRBV4-2 and J usage is TRBJ2-7, with 7 bases matching TRBD1. Germline lookup yields CDR1 LGHNA and CDR2 YNFKEQ. The CDR3 totals 15 residues. The CDR3 coding sequence is TGTGCCAGCAGCCCACGGACAGGTTTGTCCTCCGAGCAGTACTTC. Translated, it gives CASSPRTGLSSEQYF.

The chain uses TRBV7-2 and TRBJ1-2; 8 bases fit TRBD1. Germline CDR1 reads SGHTA; CDR2 reads FQGNSA. This CDR3 has 15 amino acids. Unmatched junction bases numbered 12, after V lost 4 bases and J lost 8 bases. The CDR3 region has the DNA TGTGCCAGCAGCTCGGACAGGGATGGAAGAGGCGGCTACACCTTC. Translation: CASSSDRDGRGGYTF. The complete variable domain, with remaining parts taken from reference TRBV7-2 and TRBJ1-2, reads GAGVSQSPSNKVTEKGKDVELRCDPISGHTALYWYRQSLGQGLEFLIYFQGNSAPDKSGLPSDRFSAERTGGSVSTLTIQRTQQEDSAVYLCASSSDRDGRGGYTFGSGTRLTVV.

The rearrangement links TRBV28 to TRBJ2-7; TRBD2 matches 7 bases. V lost 7 bases and J lost 9; bases outside the gene matches: 21. The V gene's germline CDR1 is MDHEN and CDR2 SYDVKM. The CDR3 contains 16 residues. The CDR3 protein is CASTRWGGGPPTSQYF. The CDR3 DNA sequence: TGTGCCAGCACCCGTTGGGGGGGAGGGCCGCCTACGTCGCAGTACTTC.

The chain is built from TRBV19 and TRBJ2-1, with 12 bases that match TRBD2. The germline gives CDR1 LNHDA, CDR2 SQIVND (reference sequence). V dropped 7 bases and J dropped 9; count of bases not matched to a gene: 13. The CDR3 has 16 residues. The chain's CDR3 is CASTRQLAGGSSEQFF. The CDR3 coding sequence is TGTGCCAGTACCCGCCAACTAGCGGGAGGTTCTAGTGAGCAGTTCTTC.

The chain combines TRBV4-3 with TRBJ1-1; the D is unclear. Germline V gene data show CDR1 as LGHNA and CDR2 as YSLEER. V lost 4 bases and J 1 base, leaving 10 bases between the germline ends. CDR3 length equals 14 residues. The CDR3 DNA reads TGCGCCAGCAGCCGCACACATCAGAACACTGAAGCTTTCTTT. It is translated as CASSRTHQNTEAFF.

The V call is TRBV6-6, the J call TRBJ2-2; 7 bases align to TRBD1. Trimming cost V 2 bases and J 1 base; bases outside gene matches: 4. CDR3 length: 16 amino acids. Germline V gene sequence: CDR1 MNHNY, CDR2 SVGAGI (reference sequence). The CDR3 sequence: CASSYGQVVNTGELFF. DNA for the CDR3: TGTGCCAGCAGTTACGGACAGGTTGTGAACACCGGGGAGCTGTTTTTT.